One sample yielded the 7 T cell receptor beta chains listed below, sequenced in a study of brain T cells in children with intractable seizures. The method was immunoSEQ multiplex PCR; TCRdb's version includes in-frame clones alone and lacks a portion of them. Here the sample spans roughly 80,000 clones, approximately 94% being singletons. Sequences were derived from peripheral blood, sampled at surgery. Receptors were obtained from a boy younger than two with tuberous sclerosis and intractable seizures.

This rearrangement joins TRBV4-2 to TRBJ2-7; 8 bases align to TRBD2. J was trimmed by 7 bases and V by 0 bases; bases with no gene match: 8. Germline lookup yields CDR1 LGHNA and CDR2 YNFKEQ. The CDR3 contains 15 residues. CDR3 DNA: TGTGCCAGCAGCCAAGATGGTAGCGGGGATCAAGAGCAGTACTTC. It is translated as CASSQDGSGDQEQYF.

This clone was detected only once. The rearrangement uses TRBV3-1 (or the pseudogene TRBV3-2) and TRBJ2-5, with 13 bases identical to TRBD2. The germline V gene encodes CDR1 LGHDT and CDR2 YNNKEL (reference sequence). This CDR3 has 16 residues. The ends lost 4 bases at V and 1 base at J; junction bases unmatched: 3. This chain's CDR3 is CASSLGLAGVQETQYF. CDR3 sequence (DNA): TGTGCCAGCAGCCTCGGACTAGCGGGGGTCCAAGAGACCCAGTACTTC.

This chain uses TRBV5-6 with TRBJ2-1, with 10 bases matching TRBD2. Germline CDR1 is SGHDT and CDR2 is YYEEEE. There are 16 residues in the CDR3. V gave up 2 bases and J gave up 1 base; unmatched junction bases: 3. CDR3 protein: CASSLLAGPSYNEQFF. DNA for the CDR3: TGTGCCAGCAGCTTACTAGCGGGACCATCCTACAATGAGCAGTTCTTC.

V and J are TRBV9 and TRBJ1-2, with D hard to call. Germline V CDR1 and CDR2: SGDLS, YYNGEE. The CDR3 runs 13 residues. V was clipped by 0 bases and J by 4 bases, with 7 bases between them. CDR3 amino acids: CASSVGEVYGYTF. The CDR3, as DNA: TGTGCCAGCAGCGTAGGAGAAGTCTATGGCTACACCTTC.

This clone appeared a single time. The chain uses TRBV14 and TRBJ1-2, with D uncertain. V shed 1 base and J shed 2 bases, with 5 bases lying between them. Germline assignment: CDR1 SGHDN and CDR2 FVKESK. There are 13 residues in the CDR3. CDR3 DNA sequence: TGTGCCAGCAGCCAAGTAGAGAACTATGGCTACACCTTC. Translated: CASSQVENYGYTF.

This chain connects TRBV9 to TRBJ2-5; unclear D gene. Per germline, CDR1 SGDLS and CDR2 YYNGEE. The V and J ends lost 0 bases and 7 bases respectively, with 19 bases between them. The CDR3 covers 16 residues. This CDR3 is CASSVDPDAGIRTQYF. CDR3 in DNA: TGTGCCAGCAGCGTAGACCCGGACGCCGGCATACGGACCCAGTACTTC.

This clone is a singleton in its sample. The genes are TRBV7-6 and TRBJ2-3; D possibly uses TRBD1 or TRBD2 (5 bases each). The CDR3 loop spans 15 amino acids. Per germline, CDR1 SGHVS and CDR2 FNYEAQ. Trimming pared 3 bases from V and 5 bases from J, leaving 15 bases between. CDR3 coding DNA: TGTGCCAGCAGCTTGGTGGGGACGACTAAAGATACGCAGTATTTT. Amino acid sequence: CASSLVGTTKDTQYF.